The present T cell receptor beta chain was sequenced within a study of CD8+CD57+ T cells in acquired aplastic anemia. Study information: Sorted cells (CD4+ and CD8+) yielded DNA amounts that averaged approximately 3.1 ug.

The patients chosen for sequencing had shown expansion of CD8+CD57+ cells (detected by flow cytometry). Severe acquired aplastic anemia was diagnosed in all patients. At blood sampling, none of the patients had yet received therapy. Genomic DNA, serving as template, underwent TCR beta VDJ and CDR3 profiling. TCRdb re-called the reads through MiXCR, storing one row per CDR3 protein. The sample includes some 120,000 distinct CDR3 sequences, over 30% of them seen just once. Study-wide findings and caveats: It was found that more than 25 CD8+ CDR3 sequences were shared between patients and controls.

Notes on this clonotype: Its antigen is undetermined.

With V trimmed by 2 bases and J by 0 bases, 8 bases remained unmatched. The V gene's germline CDR1 is DFQATT and CDR2 SNEGSKA (reference sequence). The CDR3 extends over 16 amino acids. V and J are TRBV20-1 and TRBJ2-7, with 9 nucleotides matching TRBD1. The receptor comes from a human donor with aplastic anemia. Source material: sorted CD4+, CD8+, or CD8+CD57+ T cells (not recorded which) from PBMCs. The CDR3 loop is CSARPTGTGLSYEQYF. DNA of the CDR3: TGCAGTGCTAGACCCACCGGGACAGGGCTCTCCTACGAGCAGTACTTC.